Shown below are 21 T cell receptor beta chains from a single sample sequenced in a study of monozygotic twins with inflammatory bowel disease. TCRdb reprocessed the 5' RACE reads; each CDR3 protein has one entry and no DNA is given. The sample totals fewer than 550,000 distinct CDR3 sequences. The sequencing input was blood. These receptors were collected from a human donor with ulcerative colitis or Crohn's disease, or a healthy co-twin of an affected twin (not recorded which).

This CDR3 reads CASSAGEARGYTF. This chain uses TRBV6-1 with TRBJ1-2; TCRdb indicates TRBD1, and absent DNA this call remains unverified. From germline, CDR1 is MNHNS and CDR2 SASEGT. The CDR3 contains 13 residues.

V gene TRBV29-1 combines with J gene TRBJ2-3. The length of the CDR3 is 13 residues. Per germline, CDR1 SQVTM and CDR2 ANQGSEA. CDR3 sequence reads: CSVVKEKADTQYF.

This chain connects TRBV6-1 to TRBJ1-2; TCRdb reports TRBD1, a call that lacks DNA to check it against. Germline V gene sequence: CDR1 MNHNS, CDR2 SASEGT. The CDR3 totals 14 residues. CDR3 sequence reads: CASSQGHPNYGYTF.

The genes are TRBV7-9 and TRBJ1-1; without DNA, the TCRdb call of TRBD1 cannot be checked. This CDR3 has 15 residues. CDR1 is SEHNR, CDR2 FQNEAQ, per germline (reference sequence). The CDR3 is CASSLIEGFGTEAFF.

V usage is TRBV5-6 and J usage is TRBJ2-2; TCRdb calls TRBD1, which cannot be checked without DNA. The CDR3 is 18 amino acids. Germline V gives CDR1 SGHDT, CDR2 YYEEEE. The CDR3 sequence: CASSPPWDRGTNTGELSF.

The chain couples TRBV7-2 to TRBJ2-7; TCRdb's assignment of TRBD1 cannot be checked, as there is no DNA. This CDR3 is built from 15 residues. CDR1 is SGHTA, CDR2 FQGNSA, per germline. The CDR3 region is CASSLSETGVYEQYF.

This sequence joins TRBV6-2 or TRBV6-3 and TRBJ2-4; the TRBD2 assignment by TCRdb is unverifiable without DNA. Germline CDR1 is MNHEY and CDR2 is SVGEGT. The CDR3 has 16 residues. CDR3: CASSLFTGAAKNIQYF.

This chain connects TRBV5-6 to TRBJ1-1. CDR3 length equals 19 residues. In germline, CDR1 is SGHDT, CDR2 YYEEEE. CDR3 in amino acids: CASSSTVGRGGPMDTEAFF.

This chain uses TRBV6-5 with TRBJ1-4. The CDR3 sequence is 13 residues long. Germline values: CDR1 MNHEY, CDR2 SVGAGI. The CDR3 protein is CATSQGGSEKLFF.

The genes are TRBV12-3 or TRBV12-4 and TRBJ1-4; there is no DNA to check the TCRdb D call of TRBD1. This CDR3 spans 14 amino acids. CDR3 in amino acids: CASRYQGFSEKLFF.

This rearrangement joins TRBV5-1 to TRBJ1-4; with no DNA, the TCRdb D assignment of TRBD1 cannot be verified. The CDR3 extends over 16 amino acids. Looked up from germline, CDR1 is SGHRS and CDR2 is YFSETQ. This chain's CDR3 is CASSLGERDREEKLFF.

This chain connects TRBV4-2 to TRBJ2-3; checking the TCRdb D call of TRBD1 is not possible without DNA. The V gene's germline CDR1 is LGHNA and CDR2 YNFKEQ. CDR3 length: 14 residues. CDR3 sequence: CASSLAGEADTQYF.

CDR3 protein: CASAETGQGYGYTF. The chain has TRBV6-2 or TRBV6-3 and TRBJ1-2; absent DNA, TCRdb's TRBD1 call cannot be checked. CDR1 MNHEY and CDR2 SVGEGT come from the germline V gene. The CDR3 has 14 amino acids.

The genes are TRBV6-1 and TRBJ1-5. This CDR3 spans 15 amino acids. CDR1 and CDR2 (germline): MNHNS, SASEGT. The CDR3 spells CASTAGGNFNQPQHF.

V usage is TRBV5-1 and J usage is TRBJ1-1; the TRBD1 assignment by TCRdb is unverifiable without DNA. In germline, CDR1 is SGHRS, CDR2 YFSETQ. CDR3 size: 14 residues. The CDR3 loop is CASSPQGSHTEAFF.

The chain combines TRBV7-2 with TRBJ2-7; the D gene TCRdb calls, TRBD2, cannot be checked with no DNA. This CDR3 is built from 13 residues. In germline, CDR1 is SGHTA, CDR2 FQGNSA. CDR3 amino acids: CASSLGLGARGYF.

The gene calls are TRBV5-6 and TRBJ2-1; lacking DNA, the TRBD1 call made by TCRdb goes unchecked. The CDR3 has 17 residues. The germline V gene has CDR1 SGHDT and CDR2 YYEEEE. CDR3 sequence reads: CASSLFAGTGDVNEQFF.

The rearrangement links TRBV5-1 to TRBJ1-1. CDR1 is SGHRS and CDR2 is YFSETQ in the germline V gene. This CDR3 region has 13 residues. The CDR3: CASSLTVNTEAFF.

The rearrangement joins TRBV5-1 to TRBJ1-5; TCRdb's D call, TRBD1, is unchecked because there is no DNA. Germline loops: CDR1 SGHRS, CDR2 YFSETQ. The CDR3 length is 14 residues. The CDR3 spells CASRAGAEGQPQHF.

This rearrangement joins TRBV29-1 to TRBJ1-4. This CDR3 contains 11 residues. The germline V gene encodes CDR1 SQVTM and CDR2 ANQGSEA. The CDR3 loop reads CSVEVSEKLFF.

The rearrangement uses TRBV13 and TRBJ2-1; checking the TCRdb D call of TRBD2 is not possible without DNA. The CDR3 sequence is 15 residues long. CDR1 PRHDT and CDR2 FYEKMQ come from the germline V gene (reference sequence). CDR3 residues: CASSSTGTSRNEQFF.